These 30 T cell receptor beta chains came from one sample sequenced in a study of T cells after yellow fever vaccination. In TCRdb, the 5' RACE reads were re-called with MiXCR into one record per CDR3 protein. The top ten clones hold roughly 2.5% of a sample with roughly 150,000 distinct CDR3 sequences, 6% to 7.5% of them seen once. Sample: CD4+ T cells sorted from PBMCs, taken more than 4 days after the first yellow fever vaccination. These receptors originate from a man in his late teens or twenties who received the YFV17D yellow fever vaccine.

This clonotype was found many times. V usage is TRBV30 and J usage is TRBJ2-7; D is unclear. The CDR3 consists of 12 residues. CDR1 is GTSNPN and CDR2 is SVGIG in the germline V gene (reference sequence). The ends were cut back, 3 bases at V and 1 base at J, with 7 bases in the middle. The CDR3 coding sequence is TGTGCCTGGAGCTGGCAGTCCTACGAGCAGTACTTC. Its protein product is CAWSWQSYEQYF.

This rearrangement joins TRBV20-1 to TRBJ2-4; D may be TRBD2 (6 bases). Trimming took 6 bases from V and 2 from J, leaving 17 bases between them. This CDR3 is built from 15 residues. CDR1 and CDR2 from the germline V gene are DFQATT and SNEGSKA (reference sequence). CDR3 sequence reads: CSAAGVSGPKNIQYF. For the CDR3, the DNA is TGCAGTGCAGCCGGAGTTAGCGGTCCCAAAAACATTCAGTACTTC.

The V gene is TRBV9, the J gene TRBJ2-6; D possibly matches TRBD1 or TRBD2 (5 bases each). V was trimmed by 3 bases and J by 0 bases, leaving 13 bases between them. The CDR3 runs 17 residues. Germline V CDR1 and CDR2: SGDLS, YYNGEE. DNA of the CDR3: TGTGCCAGCAGCGCATGGGACGGTCACTCTGGGGCCAACGTCCTGACTTTC. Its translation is CASSAWDGHSGANVLTF.

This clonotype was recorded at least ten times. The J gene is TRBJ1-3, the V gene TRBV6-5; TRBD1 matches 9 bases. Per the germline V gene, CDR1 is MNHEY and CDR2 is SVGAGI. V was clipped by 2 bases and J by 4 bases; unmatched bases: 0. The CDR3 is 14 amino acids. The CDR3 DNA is TGTGCCAGCAGTTACGGGACAGGGGGAAACACCATATATTTT. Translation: CASSYGTGGNTIYF.

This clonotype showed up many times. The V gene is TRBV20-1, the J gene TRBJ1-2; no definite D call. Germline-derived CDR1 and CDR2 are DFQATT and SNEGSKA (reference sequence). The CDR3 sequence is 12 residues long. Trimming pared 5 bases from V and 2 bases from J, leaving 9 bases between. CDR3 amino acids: CSALEQNYGYTF. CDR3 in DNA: TGCAGTGCTCTAGAACAGAACTATGGCTACACCTTC.

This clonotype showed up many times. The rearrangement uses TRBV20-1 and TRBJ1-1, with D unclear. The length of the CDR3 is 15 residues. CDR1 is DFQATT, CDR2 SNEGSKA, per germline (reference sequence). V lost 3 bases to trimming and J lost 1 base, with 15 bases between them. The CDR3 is CSARVYHTGNTEAFF. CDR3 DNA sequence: TGCAGTGCTAGGGTATATCATACCGGGAACACTGAAGCTTTCTTT.

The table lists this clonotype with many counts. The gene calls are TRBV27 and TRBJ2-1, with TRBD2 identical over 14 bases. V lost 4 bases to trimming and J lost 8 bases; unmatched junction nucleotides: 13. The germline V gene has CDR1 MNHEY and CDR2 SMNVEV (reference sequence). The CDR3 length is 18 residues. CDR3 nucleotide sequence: TGTGCCAGCAGTTCCCGACTAGCGGGGGGGCCAAGTAGCTATGAGCAGTTCTTC. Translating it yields CASSSRLAGGPSSYEQFF.

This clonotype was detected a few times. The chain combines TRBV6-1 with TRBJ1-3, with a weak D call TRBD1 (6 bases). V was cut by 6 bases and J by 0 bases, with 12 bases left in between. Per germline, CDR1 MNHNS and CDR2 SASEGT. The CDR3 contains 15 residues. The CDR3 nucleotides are TGTGCCAGCAGACGACAGGAGAGCTCTGGAAACACCATATATTTT. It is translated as CASRRQESSGNTIYF.

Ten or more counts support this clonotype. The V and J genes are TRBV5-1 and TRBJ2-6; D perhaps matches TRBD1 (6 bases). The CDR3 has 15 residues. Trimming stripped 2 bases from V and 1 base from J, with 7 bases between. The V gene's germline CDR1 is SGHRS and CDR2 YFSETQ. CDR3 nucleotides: TGCGCCAGCAGCTTTACAGGGTCTGGGGCCAACGTCCTGACTTTC. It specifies CASSFTGSGANVLTF.

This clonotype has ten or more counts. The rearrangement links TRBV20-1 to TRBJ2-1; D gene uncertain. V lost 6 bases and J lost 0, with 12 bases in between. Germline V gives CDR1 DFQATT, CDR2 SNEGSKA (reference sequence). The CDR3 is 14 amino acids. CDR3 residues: CSARPLTSYNEQFF. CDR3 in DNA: TGCAGTGCCCGACCACTGACCTCCTACAATGAGCAGTTCTTC.

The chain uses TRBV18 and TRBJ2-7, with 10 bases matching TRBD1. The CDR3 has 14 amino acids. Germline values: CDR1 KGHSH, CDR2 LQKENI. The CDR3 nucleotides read TGTGCCAGCTCACCACCTGAATGGGGACAGGGGCTGTGGGTC. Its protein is CASSPPEWGQGLWV.

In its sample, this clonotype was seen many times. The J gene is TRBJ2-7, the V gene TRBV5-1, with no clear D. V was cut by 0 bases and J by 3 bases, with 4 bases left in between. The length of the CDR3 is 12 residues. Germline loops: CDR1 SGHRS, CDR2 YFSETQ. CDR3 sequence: CASSLGYYEQYF. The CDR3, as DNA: TGCGCCAGCAGCTTGGGATACTACGAGCAGTACTTC.

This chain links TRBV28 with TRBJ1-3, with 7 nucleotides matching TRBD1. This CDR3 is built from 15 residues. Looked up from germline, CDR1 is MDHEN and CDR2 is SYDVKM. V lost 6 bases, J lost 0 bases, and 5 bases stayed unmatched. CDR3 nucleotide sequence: TGTGCCAGCAGCTCGGGACAGTTCTCTGGAAACACCATATATTTT. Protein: CASSSGQFSGNTIYF.

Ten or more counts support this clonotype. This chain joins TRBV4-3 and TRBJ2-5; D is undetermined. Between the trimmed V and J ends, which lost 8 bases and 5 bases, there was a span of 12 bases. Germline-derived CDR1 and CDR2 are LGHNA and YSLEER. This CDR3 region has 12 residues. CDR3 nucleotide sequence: TGCGCCAGCTTCGTAGTGTGGGAGACCCAGTACTTC. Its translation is CASFVVWETQYF.

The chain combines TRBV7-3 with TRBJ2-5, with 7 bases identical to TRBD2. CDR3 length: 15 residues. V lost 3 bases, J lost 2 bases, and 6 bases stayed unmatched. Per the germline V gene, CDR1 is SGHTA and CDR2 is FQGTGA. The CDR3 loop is CASSLASGYQETQYF. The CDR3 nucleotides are TGTGCCAGCAGCTTGGCTAGCGGTTATCAAGAGACCCAGTACTTC.

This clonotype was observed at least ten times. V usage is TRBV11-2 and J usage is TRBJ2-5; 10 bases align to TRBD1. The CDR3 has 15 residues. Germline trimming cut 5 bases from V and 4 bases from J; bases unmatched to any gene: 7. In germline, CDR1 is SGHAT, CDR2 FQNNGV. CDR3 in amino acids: CASSRSGTGVETQYF. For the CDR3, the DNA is TGTGCCAGCAGCCGATCCGGGACAGGGGTAGAGACCCAGTACTTC.

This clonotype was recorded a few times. The CDR3 DNA sequence: TGTGCCTTACAACGACACACTGAAGCTTTCTTT. As protein: CALQRHTEAFF. The chain employs TRBV30 and TRBJ1-1; the D is unclear. CDR3 length equals 11 residues. V lost 7 bases to trimming and J lost 3 bases, with 9 bases between them. Looked up from germline, CDR1 is GTSNPN and CDR2 is SVGIG (reference sequence).

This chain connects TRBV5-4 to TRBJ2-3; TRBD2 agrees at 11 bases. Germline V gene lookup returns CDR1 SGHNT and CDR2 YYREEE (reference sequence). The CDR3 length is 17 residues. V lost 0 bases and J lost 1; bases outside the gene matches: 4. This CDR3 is CASSLVAGGPGTDTQYF. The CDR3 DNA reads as TGTGCCAGCAGCTTGGTAGCGGGGGGGCCAGGCACAGATACGCAGTATTTT.

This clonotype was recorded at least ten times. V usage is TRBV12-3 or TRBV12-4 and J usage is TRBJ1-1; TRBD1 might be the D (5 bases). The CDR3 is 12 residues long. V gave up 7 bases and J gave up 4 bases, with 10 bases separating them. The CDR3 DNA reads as TGTGCCAGCACTACTCAGGGCACTGAAGCTTTCTTT. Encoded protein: CASTTQGTEAFF.

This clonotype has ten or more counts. The DNA for the CDR3 is TGTGCCAGCAGCCAAACCCCGGGAGGGACCGGGGAGCTGTTTTTT. Translating it yields CASSQTPGGTGELFF. This chain links TRBV12-3 or TRBV12-4 with TRBJ2-2; TRBD2 agrees at 8 bases. This CDR3 region has 15 residues. After removal of 6 bases from V and 5 bases from J, the junction contained 8 bases not matched to a gene.

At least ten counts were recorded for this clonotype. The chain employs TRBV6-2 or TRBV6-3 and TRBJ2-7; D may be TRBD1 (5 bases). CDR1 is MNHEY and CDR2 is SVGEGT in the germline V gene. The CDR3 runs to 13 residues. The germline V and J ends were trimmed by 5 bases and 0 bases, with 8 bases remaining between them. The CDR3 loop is CASSNRISYEQYV. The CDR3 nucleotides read TGTGCCAGCAGTAACAGGATCTCCTACGAGCAGTACGTC.

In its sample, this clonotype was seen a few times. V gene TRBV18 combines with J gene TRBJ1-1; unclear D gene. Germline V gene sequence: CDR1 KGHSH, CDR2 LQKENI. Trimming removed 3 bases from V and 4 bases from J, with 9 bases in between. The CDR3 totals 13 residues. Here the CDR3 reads CASSPTLLTEAFF. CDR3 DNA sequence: TGTGCCAGCTCACCCACCTTGCTCACTGAAGCTTTCTTT.

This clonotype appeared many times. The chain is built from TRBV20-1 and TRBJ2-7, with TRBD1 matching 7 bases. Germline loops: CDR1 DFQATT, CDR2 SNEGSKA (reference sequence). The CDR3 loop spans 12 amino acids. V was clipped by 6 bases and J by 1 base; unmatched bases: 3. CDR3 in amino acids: CSARQGSYEQYF. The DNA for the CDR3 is TGCAGTGCGAGACAGGGATCCTACGAGCAGTACTTC.

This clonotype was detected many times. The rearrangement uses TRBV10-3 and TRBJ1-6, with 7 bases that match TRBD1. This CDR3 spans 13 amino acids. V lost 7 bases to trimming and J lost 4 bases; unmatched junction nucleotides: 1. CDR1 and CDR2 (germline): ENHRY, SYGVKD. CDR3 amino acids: CAIKGQYNSPLHF. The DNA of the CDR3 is TGTGCCATCAAGGGACAGTATAATTCACCCCTCCACTTT.

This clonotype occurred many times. Here the CDR3 reads CASSRQRGGGGYNEQFF. CDR3 DNA: TGTGCCAGCAGCCGCCAACGGGGCGGGGGGGGGTACAATGAGCAGTTCTTC. The chain couples TRBV4-2 to TRBJ2-1; 9 bases match TRBD2. J was trimmed by 4 bases and V by 4 bases; bases with no gene match: 11. The V gene's germline CDR1 is LGHNA and CDR2 YNFKEQ. The CDR3 is 17 amino acids.

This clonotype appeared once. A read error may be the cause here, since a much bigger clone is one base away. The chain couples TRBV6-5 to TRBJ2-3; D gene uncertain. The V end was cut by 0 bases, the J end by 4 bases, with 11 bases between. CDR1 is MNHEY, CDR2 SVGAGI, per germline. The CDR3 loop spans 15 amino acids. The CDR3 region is CASSYSVAVSDTQYF. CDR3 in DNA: TGTGCCAGCAGTTACTCGGTAGCCGTCTCAGATACGCAGTATTTT.

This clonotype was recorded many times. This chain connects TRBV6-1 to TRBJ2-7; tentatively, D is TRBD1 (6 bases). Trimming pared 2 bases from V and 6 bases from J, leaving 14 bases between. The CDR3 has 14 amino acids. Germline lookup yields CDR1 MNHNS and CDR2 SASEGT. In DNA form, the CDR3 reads TGTGCCAGCAGTGAAAGGGGGAAGGGTCGCGAGCAGTACTTC. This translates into CASSERGKGREQYF.

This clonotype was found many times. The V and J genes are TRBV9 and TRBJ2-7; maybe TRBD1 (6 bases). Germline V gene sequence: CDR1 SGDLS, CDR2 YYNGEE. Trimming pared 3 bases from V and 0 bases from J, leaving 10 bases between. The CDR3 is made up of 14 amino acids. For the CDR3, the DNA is TGTGCCAGCAGCGCCGGGACAAGCTCCTACGAGCAGTACTTC. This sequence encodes CASSAGTSSYEQYF.

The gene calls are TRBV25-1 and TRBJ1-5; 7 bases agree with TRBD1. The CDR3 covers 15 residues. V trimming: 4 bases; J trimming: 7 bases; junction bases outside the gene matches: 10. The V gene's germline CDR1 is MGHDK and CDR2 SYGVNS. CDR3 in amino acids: CASSASDRAGQPQHF. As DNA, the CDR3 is TGTGCCAGCAGTGCTTCAGACAGGGCTGGCCAGCCCCAGCATTTT.

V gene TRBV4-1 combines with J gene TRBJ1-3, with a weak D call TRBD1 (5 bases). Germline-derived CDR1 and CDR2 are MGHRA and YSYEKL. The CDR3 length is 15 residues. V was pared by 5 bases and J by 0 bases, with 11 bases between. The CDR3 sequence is CASSYLGTSGNTIYF. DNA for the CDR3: TGCGCCAGCAGCTATCTTGGGACCTCTGGAAACACCATATATTTT.